This T cell receptor (beta chain) was recorded in a study of OX40 agonist ivuxolimab in advanced cancers. Across the whole study: The dose-escalation cohort had hepatocellular carcinoma, melanoma, renal cell or head and neck cancer. Previous treatment with anti-PD-1, anti-PD-L1 or anti-CTLA-4 therapy was allowed; 40% had received some. Partial responses were observed in three patients, of whom one had hepatocellular carcinoma and two had cutaneous melanoma.

Only one count was recorded for this clone. Baseline was the first blood sampling point, followed by cycle 4 day 1 and cycle 7 day 1. The CDR3 is made up of 16 amino acids. Germline loops: CDR1 SGHTS, CDR2 YDEGEE. The ends lost 6 bases at V and 6 bases at J; junction bases unmatched: 12. Measured with immunoSEQ multiplex PCR; TCRdb has only the in-frame clones, and not every one. The table has roughly 49,000 clones, roughly 79% seen once. This sample comprised CD4+ or CD8+ T cells sorted from blood, obtained in a trial of the OX40 agonist ivuxolimab. J is TRBJ2-2 and V is TRBV5-8, with 9 bases identical to TRBD2. The source is an adult with an advanced solid tumor such as melanoma, head and neck, liver or kidney cancer. The CDR3 spells CASTVRGAGGPGELFF. CDR3 coding DNA: TGTGCCAGCACCGTTAGAGGAGCGGGGGGACCCGGGGAGCTGTTTTTT.